A single sample is the source of the 15 T cell receptor beta chains below, sequenced in a study of T cell repertoires in cytomegalovirus infection. TCRdb called the reads again in MiXCR, with one record for every CDR3 protein. The table has 310,000 or so distinct CDR3 sequences, under 30% seen once. The sample consisted of PBMCs. These receptors all stem from a human donor in good health (CMV status not recorded). Some clones in this sample may be carry-over from other donors' samples.

This clonotype was recorded only once. A read error may explain this, as a much larger clone is one base away. Without the conserved terminal phenylalanine or tryptophan, this CDR3 likely stems from a read error. The CDR3 protein is CASSLATRTLHL. The CDR3 DNA reads as TGTGCCAGCAGCTTAGCGACTCGTACCCTCCACTTG. This chain joins TRBV7-2 and TRBJ1-6; the D is unclear. Between the trimmed V and J ends, which lost 0 bases and 14 bases, there was a span of 8 bases. Germline CDR1 is SGHTA and CDR2 is FQGNSA. The CDR3 covers 12 residues.

V and J are TRBV28 and TRBJ1-5; 7 bases are shared with TRBD1. V gave up 6 bases and J gave up 4 bases; unmatched junction bases: 6. CDR1 MDHEN and CDR2 SYDVKM come from the germline V gene. The CDR3 is 14 residues long. As DNA, the CDR3 is TGTGCCAGCAGGGGGGACAGCCGGAATCAGCCCCAGCATTTT. It specifies CASRGDSRNQPQHF.

The rearrangement uses TRBV5-1 and TRBJ2-1; tentative D call: TRBD2 (5 bases). The CDR3 is 16 residues long. V lost 4 bases, J lost 0 bases, and 14 bases lay in between. The germline V gene encodes CDR1 SGHRS and CDR2 YFSETQ. The CDR3 sequence: CASSPWTGRSYNEQFF. The CDR3 DNA is TGCGCCAGCAGCCCCTGGACTGGCCGCTCCTACAATGAGCAGTTCTTC.

This clonotype was picked up a small number of times. This chain links TRBV7-3 with TRBJ1-1, with D hard to call. CDR3 size: 15 residues. The germline gives CDR1 SGHTA, CDR2 FQGTGA. V was pared by 1 base and J by 0 bases, with 9 bases between. The CDR3 DNA reads as TGTGCCAGCAGCTTAAGCCCAGCCTTGAACACTGAAGCTTTCTTT. Its protein is CASSLSPALNTEAFF.

CDR3 amino acids: CASTLRAGGFQPQHF. For the CDR3, the DNA is TGTGCCAGTACCCTCCGGGCAGGGGGATTTCAGCCCCAGCATTTT. The chain joins TRBV19 to TRBJ1-5; 7 nucleotides agree with TRBD1. V was pared by 7 bases and J by 6 bases, with 12 bases of the junction left unmatched. Per the germline V gene, CDR1 is LNHDA and CDR2 is SQIVND (reference sequence). The CDR3 covers 15 residues.

This chain uses TRBV3-1 with TRBJ1-3; D is uncertain. CDR1 and CDR2 from the germline V gene are LGHDT and YNNKEL (reference sequence). The length of the CDR3 is 13 residues. V was trimmed by 4 bases and J by 0 bases, leaving 4 bases between them. CDR3 amino acids: CASSRYSGNTIYF. CDR3 sequence (DNA): TGTGCCAGCAGCCGATACTCTGGAAACACCATATATTTT.

This chain links TRBV6-5 with TRBJ2-7; TRBD1 matches at 8 bases. This CDR3 is built from 12 residues. Per the germline V gene, CDR1 is MNHEY and CDR2 is SVGAGI. Trimming took 7 bases from V and 7 from J; bases not matched to a gene: 6. In DNA form, the CDR3 reads TGTGCCAGCACCGACGGGACAGGTGAGCAGTACTTC. It specifies CASTDGTGEQYF.

The J gene is TRBJ2-1, the V gene TRBV11-2; D uncertain. Trimming removed 5 bases from V and 7 bases from J, with 6 bases in between. Per germline, CDR1 SGHAT and CDR2 FQNNGV. The CDR3 is 11 residues long. The CDR3 coding sequence is TGTGCCAGCAGCGCCATGAATGAGCAGTTCTTC. This encodes CASSAMNEQFF.

The chain couples TRBV12-3 or TRBV12-4 to TRBJ1-6, with a tentative D call TRBD1 (6 bases). Trimming cost V 6 bases and J 7 bases, with 16 bases left between them. The CDR3 totals 15 residues. This CDR3 reads CASRPGVGANSPLHF. The DNA of the CDR3 is TGTGCCAGCAGACCAGGGGTGGGGGCCAATTCACCCCTCCACTTT.

This clonotype was observed a few times. The V and J genes are TRBV7-9 and TRBJ1-6, with 9 positions matching TRBD1. Germline CDR1 reads SEHNR; CDR2 reads FQNEAQ (reference sequence). J was trimmed by 5 bases and V by 5 bases; bases with no gene match: 4. There are 15 residues in the CDR3. The CDR3 spells CASSVTGGDNSPLHF. CDR3 nucleotide sequence: TGTGCCAGCAGCGTAACAGGGGGCGATAATTCACCCCTCCACTTT.

This clonotype was counted at least ten times. The rearrangement uses TRBV7-2 and TRBJ2-1; 9 nucleotides align to TRBD1. Germline-derived CDR1 and CDR2 are SGHTA and FQGNSA. V shed 5 bases and J 0 bases; nucleotides not matched to a gene: 5. The CDR3 runs 16 residues. Here the CDR3 reads CASSPGTGSSYNEQFF. The CDR3 DNA sequence: TGTGCCAGCAGCCCAGGGACAGGGAGCTCCTACAATGAGCAGTTCTTC. Supplemented by reference TRBV7-2 and TRBJ2-1, the full variable domain reads GAGVSQSPSNKVTEKGKDVELRCDPISGHTALYWYRQSLGQGLEFLIYFQGNSAPDKSGLPSDRFSAERTGGSVSTLTIQRTQQEDSAVYLCASSPGTGSSYNEQFFGPGTRLTVL.

This clonotype occurred a few times. The J gene is TRBJ1-1, the V gene TRBV6-5, with D uncertain. Germline CDR1 is MNHEY and CDR2 is SVGAGI. Trimming shortened V by 5 bases and J by 1 base, and 8 bases separated the two germline ends. The CDR3 contains 13 residues. CDR3 in amino acids: CASSPRKNTEAFF. In DNA form, the CDR3 reads TGTGCCAGCAGTCCCCGGAAGAACACTGAAGCTTTCTTT.

This chain joins TRBV30 and TRBJ2-1; the match to TRBD2 covers 9 bases. The V gene end was trimmed by 8 bases and the J gene end by 5 bases; junction bases not matched to a gene: 16. The CDR3 is 16 residues long. CDR1 and CDR2 (germline): GTSNPN, SVGIG (reference sequence). The CDR3 spells CAGAETSGSWNNEQFF. The CDR3 DNA reads as TGTGCCGGCGCGGAGACTAGCGGCTCCTGGAACAATGAGCAGTTCTTC. The whole variable domain, filled in from reference TRBV30 and TRBJ2-1, reads SQTIHQWPATLVQPVGSPLSLECTVEGTSNPNLYWYRQAAGRGLQLLFYSVGIGQISSEVPQNLSASRPQDRQFILSSKKLLLSDSGFYLCAGAETSGSWNNEQFFGPGTRLTVL.

In this sample, this clonotype turned up a few times. The V gene is TRBV6-5, the J gene TRBJ1-1; unclear D gene. In germline, CDR1 is MNHEY, CDR2 SVGAGI. The CDR3 spans 14 residues. V shed 2 bases and J shed 5 bases, with 12 bases lying between them. In DNA form, the CDR3 reads TGTGCCAGCAGTTACGGATCCGCCCGTACTGAAGCTTTCTTT. Amino acid sequence: CASSYGSARTEAFF.

This clonotype was observed at least ten times. V usage is TRBV11-3 and J usage is TRBJ2-1; no clear D. The germline gives CDR1 SGHNT, CDR2 YENEEA. The V end lost 1 base, the J end lost 9 bases, and 10 bases lay between the germline ends. This CDR3 has 13 amino acids. The CDR3 sequence: CASSLGLDSEQFF. The CDR3 nucleotides are TGTGCCAGCAGCTTAGGGTTGGATAGTGAGCAGTTCTTC.